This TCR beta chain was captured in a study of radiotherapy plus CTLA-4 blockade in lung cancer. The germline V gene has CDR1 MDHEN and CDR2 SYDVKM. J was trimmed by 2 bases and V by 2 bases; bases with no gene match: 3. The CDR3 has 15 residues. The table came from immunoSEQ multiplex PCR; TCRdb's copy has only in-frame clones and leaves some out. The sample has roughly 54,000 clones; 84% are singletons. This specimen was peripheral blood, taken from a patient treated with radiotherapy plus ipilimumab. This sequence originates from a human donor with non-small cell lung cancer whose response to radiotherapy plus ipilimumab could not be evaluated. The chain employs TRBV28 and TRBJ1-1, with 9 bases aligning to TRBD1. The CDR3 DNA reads TGTGCCAGCAGTTTAGGGACAGGGTATAACACTGAAGCTTTCTTT. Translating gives CASSLGTGYNTEAFF.